A selection of T cell receptor beta chains follows, all from one sample in a study of T cells expressing NK-cell markers. After re-calling the 5' RACE reads, TCRdb lists one entry per CDR3 protein, DNA absent. The sample holds roughly 450,000 distinct CDR3 sequences. The sample comprised blood T cells: a sorted CD56 or NKG2C T cell subset, CD4+ or CD8+ T cells, or bulk PBMC T cells (not recorded which). The receptors stem from a woman in her fifties or sixties in good health. The CDR3 runs from the conserved cysteine through the conserved F or W.

j_gene,v_gene,len,CDR3aa
TRBJ1-5,TRBV5-1,14,CASSPGQGDQPQHF
TRBJ1-6,TRBV5-1,15,CASSYVGGGNSPLHF
TRBJ1-5,TRBV12-3/TRBV12-4,12,CASSLVGQPQHF
TRBJ2-3,TRBV5-1,13,CASSLFRGDTQYF
TRBJ2-4,TRBV2,13,CASSGNEGTSQYF
TRBJ2-1,TRBV6-1,15,CASGPIAGEHNEQFF
TRBJ2-1,TRBV20-1,17,CSARDGKAGIRYNEQFF
TRBJ2-5,TRBV20-1,15,CSARDRRDELGTQYF
TRBJ1-2,TRBV12-3/TRBV12-4,16,CASSPGDRGSNYGYTF
TRBJ2-5,TRBV29-1,14,CSVLEFGSGETQYF
TRBJ1-1,TRBV29-1,12,CSGTGGAAEAFF
TRBJ2-1,TRBV24-1,14,CATSELRLGDEQFF
TRBJ2-1,TRBV12-3/TRBV12-4,14,CASSSSDGYNEQFF
TRBJ1-2,TRBV10-3,13,CAISPLNDYGYTF
TRBJ1-3,TRBV29-1,16,CSVEDRGPVSGNTIYF
TRBJ2-7,TRBV5-6,14,CASSGSRQAYEQYF
TRBJ1-2,TRBV3-1,15,CASSQRTASNYGYTF
TRBJ2-7,TRBV29-1,11,CSVEGPGQQYF
TRBJ2-5,TRBV25-1,15,CASSEPRLAGETQYF
TRBJ2-7,TRBV5-1,13,CASSSEGLQEQYF
TRBJ2-2,TRBV2,13,CATKSVNTGELFF
TRBJ1-4,TRBV7-9,12,CASSIGGEKLFF
TRBJ2-1,TRBV28,14,CASKASQSYNEQFF
TRBJ2-7,TRBV3-1,15,CASSFSRGSAYEQYF
TRBJ1-2,TRBV24-1,13,CATSATTGAGYTF
TRBJ2-1,TRBV5-1,14,CASSLARLYSEQFF
TRBJ2-1,TRBV19,15,CASSIRAGGSYEQFF
TRBJ2-3,TRBV5-6,16,CASSLVSGVGTDTQYF
TRBJ2-5,TRBV24-1,15,CATSDSLSYEETQYF
TRBJ1-4,TRBV2,15,CASSRRTGANEKLFF
TRBJ2-3,TRBV7-6,15,CASRLGGSVPDTQYF
TRBJ1-1,TRBV12-3/TRBV12-4,13,CASEKEVNTEAFF
TRBJ2-1,TRBV12-3/TRBV12-4,13,CASSLGAGGPQFF
TRBJ2-4,TRBV10-3,11,CAISGAGIQYF
TRBJ2-1,TRBV14,16,CASSQVAGAPYNEQFF
TRBJ2-7,TRBV5-6,15,CASGAGYRTNYEQYF
TRBJ1-1,TRBV18,14,CASSQQGLNTEAFF
TRBJ2-2,TRBV10-3,14,CAIKKEVGAGELFF
TRBJ1-1,TRBV29-1,14,CSVDLGGPDTEAFF
TRBJ1-2,TRBV5-1,15,CASSWPTGGSYGYTF
TRBJ2-1,TRBV27,18,CASSPNPRDFLPYNEQFF
TRBJ1-1,TRBV5-1,14,CASSPETGRTEAFF
TRBJ2-1,TRBV7-3,14,CASSSRTVYNEQFF
TRBJ1-1,TRBV5-1,16,CASSLALEGANTEAFF
TRBJ1-2,TRBV5-4,13,CASSSRDSDGYTF
TRBJ2-3,TRBV6-5,14,CASNDVGATDTQYF
TRBJ2-2,TRBV5-1,16,CASSPRRQGSAGELFF
TRBJ2-1,TRBV7-9,16,CASSQALSGQRAEQFF
TRBJ2-4,TRBV28,16,CASSLRLAGERDIQYF
TRBJ1-1,TRBV12-3/TRBV12-4,13,CASRVGVNTEAFF
TRBJ2-3,TRBV24-1,14,CATSDMDDTDTQYF
TRBJ2-5,TRBV9,14,CASSVSGAQETQYF